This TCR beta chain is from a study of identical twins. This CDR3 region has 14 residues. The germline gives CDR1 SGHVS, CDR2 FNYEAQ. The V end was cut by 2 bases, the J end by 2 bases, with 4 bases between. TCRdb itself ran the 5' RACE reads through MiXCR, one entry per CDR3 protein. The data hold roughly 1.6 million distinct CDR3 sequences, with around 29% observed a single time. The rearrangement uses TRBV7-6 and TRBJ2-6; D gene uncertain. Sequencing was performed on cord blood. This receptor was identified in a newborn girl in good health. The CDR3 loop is CASSLNAGANVLTF. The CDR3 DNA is TGTGCCAGCAGCTTAAACGCTGGGGCCAACGTCCTGACTTTC.